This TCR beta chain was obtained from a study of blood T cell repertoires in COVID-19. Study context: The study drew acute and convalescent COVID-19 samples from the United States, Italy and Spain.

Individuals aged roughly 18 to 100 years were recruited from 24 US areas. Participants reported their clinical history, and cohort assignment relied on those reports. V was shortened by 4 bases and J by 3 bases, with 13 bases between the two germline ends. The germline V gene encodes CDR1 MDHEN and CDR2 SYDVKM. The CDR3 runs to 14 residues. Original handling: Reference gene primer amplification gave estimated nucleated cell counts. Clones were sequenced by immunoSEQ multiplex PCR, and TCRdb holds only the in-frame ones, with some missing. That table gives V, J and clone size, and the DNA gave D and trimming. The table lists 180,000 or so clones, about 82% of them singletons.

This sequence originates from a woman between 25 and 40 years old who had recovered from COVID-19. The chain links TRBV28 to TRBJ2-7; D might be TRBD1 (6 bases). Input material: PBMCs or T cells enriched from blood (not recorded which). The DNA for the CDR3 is TGTGCCAGCAGTTATACCGGGACAAGCTACGAGCAGTACTTC. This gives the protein CASSYTGTSYEQYF.